The next 10 T cell receptor beta chains were all read from a single sample in a study of shared T cell receptors in the human thymus. Clones were read by immunoSEQ multiplex PCR, and TCRdb kept only the in-frame ones, dropping some. This repertoire shows about 710,000 clones, approximately 89% found once; its top ten account for roughly 0.0087%. The same sample was also used in a study of human thymus T cells.

The sequenced material came from thymocytes. These receptors were taken from a boy in the first two years of life with a congenital heart defect.

The gene calls are TRBV4-3 and TRBJ1-5, with a tentative D call TRBD1 (5 bases). This CDR3 region has 17 residues. V lost 0 bases to trimming and J lost 4 bases, with 16 bases between them. Looked up from germline, CDR1 is LGHNA and CDR2 is YSLEER. The CDR3 nucleotides are TGCGCCAGCAGCCAAGAAATTCAGCGGGGCGGGAATCAGCCCCAGCATTTT. Its translation: CASSQEIQRGGNQPQHF.

The V and J genes are TRBV11-2 and TRBJ1-1; D is unresolved. Germline V gene lookup returns CDR1 SGHAT and CDR2 FQNNGV. This CDR3 is built from 13 residues. V gave up 5 bases and J gave up 1 base, with 8 bases separating them. The DNA of the CDR3 is TGTGCCAGCAGCAGGCCGGGGAACACTGAAGCTTTCTTT. Translating gives CASSRPGNTEAFF.

This clone was picked up one time. V gene TRBV15 combines with J gene TRBJ2-2; the match to TRBD1 covers 9 bases. Germline values: CDR1 LNHNV, CDR2 YYDKDF (reference sequence). The CDR3 runs 17 residues. Unmatched junction bases numbered 3, after V lost 0 bases and J lost 1 base. CDR3 bases: TGTGCCACCAGCAGAGATAAGGGACAGGGGAACACCGGGGAGCTGTTTTTT. Protein: CATSRDKGQGNTGELFF.

The V call is TRBV5-7, the J call TRBJ1-2; possible D gene TRBD1, 5 bases. TRBV5-7 is marked as an open reading frame, function uncertain. CDR3 length: 15 amino acids. Trimming cost V 2 bases and J 0 bases, with 11 bases left between them. CDR3 loop: CASSLGHAANYGYTF. For the CDR3, the DNA is TGTGCCAGCAGCTTAGGACATGCAGCTAACTATGGCTACACCTTC.

This chain uses TRBV13 with TRBJ1-1; the D gene is possibly TRBD1 (6 bases). The CDR3 runs 14 residues. Per germline, CDR1 PRHDT and CDR2 FYEKMQ (reference sequence). V dropped 5 bases and J dropped 3 bases, with 13 bases sitting between them. CDR3 coding DNA: TGTGCCAGCAGCCACAGGGTAAGGGACACTGAAGCTTTCTTT. Translated: CASSHRVRDTEAFF.

The chain is built from TRBV9 and TRBJ2-1; weak D call: TRBD2 (5 bases). The CDR3 covers 11 residues. CDR1 and CDR2 (germline): SGDLS, YYNGEE. Trimming removed 7 bases at V and 10 bases at J, with 12 bases between. For the CDR3, the DNA is TGTGCCAGCGGCCGGGGTTGGGAGCAGTTCTTC. It encodes CASGRGWEQFF.

The CDR3 nucleotides read TGTGCCAGCAGCTCCCCTATAGATCAAGAGACCCAGTACTTC. This translates into CASSSPIDQETQYF. The rearrangement links TRBV7-6 to TRBJ2-5; D is uncertain. This CDR3 comprises 14 residues. V was shortened by 4 bases and J by 2 bases, with 11 bases between the two germline ends. CDR1 SGHVS and CDR2 FNYEAQ come from the germline V gene.

V gene TRBV4-2 combines with J gene TRBJ2-7, with TRBD2 identical over 13 bases. Per the germline V gene, CDR1 is LGHNA and CDR2 is YNFKEQ. This CDR3 spans 18 amino acids. V shed 1 base and J 0 bases; nucleotides not matched to a gene: 6. The CDR3 here is CASSQVRTSGGPSYEQYF. The CDR3 DNA reads as TGTGCCAGCAGCCAAGTCAGGACTAGCGGGGGTCCCTCCTACGAGCAGTACTTC.

The V and J genes are TRBV2 and TRBJ1-5; a weak D match, TRBD1 (5 bases). CDR3 length: 16 residues. CDR1 is SNHLY and CDR2 is FYNNEI in the germline V gene. Trimming left V 3 bases short and J 4 bases short, with 16 bases between. The CDR3 protein is CASSDERQSRNQPQHF. DNA of the CDR3: TGTGCCAGCAGTGACGAGAGACAGAGCCGAAATCAGCCCCAGCATTTT.

The gene calls are TRBV27 and TRBJ2-1; TRBD2 matches 9 bases. Germline V gene sequence: CDR1 MNHEY, CDR2 SMNVEV (reference sequence). The CDR3 runs to 15 residues. Trimming took 5 bases from V and 3 from J; bases not matched to a gene: 5. CDR3 residues: CASSTRLAVYNEQFF. The DNA for the CDR3 is TGTGCCAGCAGTACACGACTAGCGGTCTACAATGAGCAGTTCTTC.